A selection of T cell receptor beta chains follows, all from one sample in a study of shared clonotypes between healthy human individuals. Measured with immunoSEQ multiplex PCR; TCRdb has only the in-frame clones, and not every one. Counted here are some 700,000 clones, 90% occurring once; the ten biggest clones make up 34%. The sample comprised memory CD8+ T cells from PBMCs. The receptors shown here come from a man between 18 and 35 years old in good health. Some clones in this sample may be carry-over from other donors' samples. The CDR3 runs from the conserved cysteine through the conserved F or W. The order of the fields is D gene, clone size, J gene, V gene, CDR3 DNA, CDR3 protein. The D gene is left open where the match is weak. Size is stated for part of the rows, as once, few or many counts, or as a class when the clone is expanded.

. . TRBJ1-1 TRBV27 TGTGCCAGCAGTTCACAAGTAGGCACTGAAGCTTTCTTT CASSSQVGTEAFF
TRBD1 . TRBJ2-3 TRBV7-6 TGTGCCAGCAGCGGAGACAGGGCCACAGATACGCAGTATTTT CASSGDRATDTQYF
TRBD1 . TRBJ1-1 TRBV2 TGTGCCAGCAGCTCGGGACAGGGGTTCACTGAAGCTTTCTTT CASSSGQGFTEAFF
TRBD1 . TRBJ1-3 TRBV5-6 TGTGCCAGCAGCTTGGGGTACGGACAGGGTCGGAACACCATATATTTT CASSLGYGQGRNTIYF
. . TRBJ1-2 TRBV7-9 TGTGCCAGCAGCTTAGGGACCGAATACTATGGCTACACCTTC CASSLGTEYYGYTF
. . TRBJ2-5 TRBV2 TGTGCCAGCAGCGGGATGGGACTGGGGGAGACCCAGTACTTC CASSGMGLGETQYF
. . TRBJ1-2 TRBV9 TGTGCCAGCAGCGTGGGAACACCTAACTATGGCTACACCTTC CASSVGTPNYGYTF
TRBD1 . TRBJ1-1 TRBV28 TGTGCCAGCGTACCGACAGGGAGGAACACTGAAGCTTTCTTT CASVPTGRNTEAFF
. once TRBJ2-7 TRBV18 TGTGCCAGCTCTTCGGCTAGCGAAAGCTCCTACGAGCAGTACTTC CASSSASESSYEQYF
. . TRBJ2-5 TRBV11-2 TGTGCCAGCAGCTTAGATGCTTGGGGTTATAACGAGGAGACCCAGTACTTC CASSLDAWGYNEETQYF
. . TRBJ2-7 TRBV25-1 TGTGCCAGCAGTGAATACTACTGGGGGGACAGCAACCCTTACGAGCAGTACTTC CASSEYYWGDSNPYEQYF
TRBD1 . TRBJ1-4 TRBV5-5 TGTGCCAGCAGCCTATACAGGGGAACTAATGAAAAACTGTTTTTT CASSLYRGTNEKLFF
. . TRBJ2-7 TRBV7-6 TGTGCCAGCAGCTTAATAGCCAGCGCCACCTACGAGCAGTACTTC CASSLIASATYEQYF
TRBD1 . TRBJ2-3 TRBV27 TGTGCCAGCAGTTTCTCGATAGGGGGCCATACGCAGTATTTT CASSFSIGGHTQYF
. . TRBJ2-7 TRBV6-1 TGTGCCAGCAGGGGGGTAAGACGGGAGCAGTACTTC CASRGVRREQYF
. . TRBJ2-3 TRBV28 TGTGCCAGCACCACACCTAAAGACTTCTCTGTAGATACGCAGTATTTT CASTTPKDFSVDTQYF
. . TRBJ1-5 TRBV27 TGTGCCAGCAGTTTATTGGGGGCGGGCAATCAGCCCCAGCATTTT CASSLLGAGNQPQHF
. . TRBJ2-1 TRBV19 TGTGCCAGTAGTATAGTCGATTACAATGAGCAGTTCTTC CASSIVDYNEQFF
. once TRBJ2-5 TRBV28 TGTGCCAGCAGTTTATACCTGGAGGAGACCCAGTACTTC CASSLYLEETQYF
. . TRBJ1-1 TRBV28 TGTGCCAGCAGTCCTAAGGGACCGTATCAAGCTTTCTTT CASSPKGPYQAFF
. . TRBJ1-5 TRBV2 TGTGCCAGCAGCACCAACAGATATAGCAATCAGCCCCAGCATTTT CASSTNRYSNQPQHF
. once TRBJ1-5 TRBV5-1 TGCGCCAGCAGCCCTGGGGACCACTCCTTAAATCAGCCCCAGCATTTT CASSPGDHSLNQPQHF
TRBD1 . TRBJ1-5 TRBV5-1 TGCGCCAGCAGCCTCGGGACAGGGAGCGCCCAGCCCCAGCATTTT CASSLGTGSAQPQHF
. . TRBJ1-1 TRBV16 TGTGCCAGCAGCTCTTTTACAGCCGAAGCTTTCTTT CASSSFTAEAFF
. . TRBJ2-6 TRBV9 TGTGCCAGCAGCGTAGGTACCGGGACCTTCTCCTCTGGGGCCAACGTCCTGACTTTC CASSVGTGTFSSGANVLTF
. . TRBJ2-1 TRBV9 TGTGCCAGCAGCCCCAAGCCGCTGCACCGAGACAGGTCATCCTACAATGAGCAGTTCTTC CASSPKPLHRDRSSYNEQFF
. few TRBJ1-1 TRBV27 TGTGCCAGCAGTTCCGTGAGGGACACTGAAGCTTTCTTT CASSSVRDTEAFF
. once TRBJ2-7 TRBV5-6 TGTGCCAGCAGCTACGGTTCCGGCTACGAGCAGTACTTC CASSYGSGYEQYF
TRBD2 . TRBJ2-2 TRBV15 TGTGCCACCAGCAACATGAGGGGCGGGAGCGGGGAGCTGTTTTTT CATSNMRGGSGELFF
TRBD2 . TRBJ2-1 TRBV4-2 TGTGCCAGCAGCCACAAAATTAGCGGGAGGGCCTTCTGGAATGAGCAGTTCTTC CASSHKISGRAFWNEQFF